One and the same sample provided the 25 T cell receptor beta chains below, sequenced in a study of CD8+CD57+ T cells in acquired aplastic anemia. Individuals selected for sequencing had exhibited CD8+CD57+ cell expansion on flow cytometry. It was genomic DNA that served as the template for profiling TCR beta VDJ and CDR3. A single record per CDR3 protein comes from TCRdb applying MiXCR to the reads. This sample yields 200,000 to 250,000 distinct CDR3 sequences, of which roughly 45% are seen a single time; just under 20% belongs to the top ten. Source material: sorted CD4+, CD8+, or CD8+CD57+ T cells (not recorded which) from PBMCs. The source is a human donor with aplastic anemia.

This clonotype was recorded a few times. A much larger clonotype is one base distant, so this may be a read error. The gene calls are TRBV2 and TRBJ2-1; 15 bases line up with TRBD2. CDR1 is SNHLY and CDR2 is FYNNEI in the germline V gene. CDR3 length: 17 residues. J lost 2 bases, V lost 4 bases, and 3 bases had no gene match. CDR3 in amino acids: CASSGTSGGAPYNEQFF. In DNA form, the CDR3 reads TGTGCCAGCAGTGGGACTAGCGGGGGGGCTCCCTACAATGAGCAGTTCTTC.

The sample holds a few counts of this clonotype. The chain is built from TRBV6-5 and TRBJ2-2; no definite D call. V lost 2 bases and J lost 7, with 5 bases in between. Germline V lookup: CDR1 MNHEY, CDR2 SVGAGI. This CDR3 is built from 12 residues. The CDR3 is CASSYGGGELFF. CDR3 coding DNA: TGTGCCAGCAGTTACGGTGGCGGGGAGCTGTTTTTT.

In its sample, this clonotype was seen many times. This chain uses TRBV20-1 with TRBJ1-1, with D perhaps TRBD1 (5 bases). Trimming pared 3 bases from V and 2 bases from J, leaving 10 bases between. Looked up from germline, CDR1 is DFQATT and CDR2 is SNEGSKA (reference sequence). The CDR3 is made up of 13 amino acids. The CDR3 is CSARGQINTEAFF. CDR3 bases: TGCAGTGCTAGGGGGCAGATAAACACTGAAGCTTTCTTT.

This clonotype appeared many times. The CDR3 loop is CASSVGQNYGYTF. As DNA, the CDR3 is TGTGCCAGCAGTGTGGGACAGAACTATGGCTACACCTTC. This sequence joins TRBV2 and TRBJ1-2, with 7 bases lining up with TRBD1. The J segment lost 2 bases and the V segment lost 4 bases, leaving 1 base of the junction unmatched. The CDR3 spans 13 residues. Germline V gene sequence: CDR1 SNHLY, CDR2 FYNNEI.

V is TRBV5-6 and J is TRBJ1-2; D is unresolved. The germline V gene has CDR1 SGHDT and CDR2 YYEEEE. Trimming left V 0 bases short and J 4 bases short, with 16 bases between. This CDR3 is 16 amino acids long. The CDR3 loop is CASSLGDLEFPYGYTF. CDR3 nucleotides: TGTGCCAGCAGCTTGGGAGATCTAGAATTTCCCTATGGCTACACCTTC. The full variable domain, with the rest looked up from reference TRBV5-6 and TRBJ1-2, is DAGVTQSPTHLIKTRGQQVTLRCSPKSGHDTVSWYQQALGQGPQFIFQYYEEEERQRGNFPDRFSGHQFPNYSSELNVNALLLGDSALYLCASSLGDLEFPYGYTFGSGTRLTVV.

V and J are TRBV2 and TRBJ2-7; D gene uncertain. With 8 bases removed from V and 0 bases from J, the gap between germline ends came to 14 bases. The CDR3 spans 14 residues. Germline CDR1 reads SNHLY; CDR2 reads FYNNEI. CDR3 nucleotides: TGTGCCAGCGCCAGTACGAGCGTCTCCTACGAGCAGTACTTC. Protein product: CASASTSVSYEQYF.

The rearrangement links TRBV19 to TRBJ1-1; D may be TRBD1 (5 bases). Germline loops: CDR1 LNHDA, CDR2 SQIVND (reference sequence). V gave up 5 bases and J gave up 4 bases, with 20 bases separating them. CDR3 length: 16 amino acids. The CDR3 coding sequence is TGTGCCAGTAGTGGAGAGGGGATCACTATGAGCACTGAAGCTTTCTTT. It yields the protein CASSGEGITMSTEAFF.

The CDR3 spells CASSQSDRGQETQYF. The CDR3 DNA sequence: TGCGCCAGCAGCCAATCCGACAGGGGCCAAGAGACCCAGTACTTC. This chain joins TRBV4-3 and TRBJ2-5; 8 positions agree with TRBD1. The junction had 3 bases not matched to a gene; V was cut back by 2 bases and J by 1 base. CDR1 LGHNA and CDR2 YSLEER come from the germline V gene. There are 15 residues in the CDR3.

This clonotype was seen at least ten times. The DNA for the CDR3 is TGTGCCAGCAGACAACCTAATTCACCCCTCCACTTT. Amino acid sequence: CASRQPNSPLHF. The chain is built from TRBV28 and TRBJ1-6, with D hard to call. The length of the CDR3 is 12 residues. Germline lookup yields CDR1 MDHEN and CDR2 SYDVKM. Trimming removed 6 bases from V and 6 bases from J, with 6 bases in between.

With respect to this clonotype: A much larger clone differs by one base, so this may be a read error. The CDR3 coding sequence is TGTGCCAGCAGCCTCTGGTATGGCTATGGCTACACCTTC. Translation gives CASSLWYGYGYTF. The chain recombines TRBV3-1 with TRBJ1-2; D is undetermined. Germline assignment: CDR1 LGHDT and CDR2 YNNKEL (reference sequence). The CDR3 is 13 amino acids. Trimming cost V 4 bases and J 4 bases, with 10 bases left between them.

This clonotype was found a few times. The chain uses TRBV28 and TRBJ2-7; 7 bases fit TRBD1. This CDR3 contains 14 residues. CDR1 and CDR2 (germline): MDHEN, SYDVKM. The junction had 13 bases not matched to a gene; V was cut back by 10 bases and J by 4 bases. The CDR3 loop is CANLPRDRRYEQYF. The CDR3 DNA follows: TGTGCCAACCTACCCCGGGACAGAAGGTACGAGCAGTACTTC.

The V and J genes are TRBV18 and TRBJ1-1; 10 bases are shared with TRBD1. The CDR3 sequence is 14 residues long. Germline V gene sequence: CDR1 KGHSH, CDR2 LQKENI. J lost 1 base, V lost 6 bases, and 2 bases had no gene match. DNA of the CDR3: TGTGCCAGCTCGCGACAGGGGGCGAACACTGAAGCTTTCTTT. This gives the protein CASSRQGANTEAFF. Supplemented by reference TRBV18 and TRBJ1-1, the full variable domain reads NAGVMQNPRHLVRRRGQEARLRCSPMKGHSHVYWYRQLPEEGLKFMVYLQKENIIDESGMPKERFSAEFPKEGPSILRIQQVVRGDSAAYFCASSRQGANTEAFFGQGTRLTVV.

This clonotype came up many times. CDR3 bases: TGTGCCAGCAGCTTATTGGGACTAGCGGGGGACCAAGAGACCCAGTACTTC. Protein: CASSLLGLAGDQETQYF. The genes are TRBV11-2 and TRBJ2-5; 14 bases fit TRBD2. The CDR3 runs 17 residues. In germline, CDR1 is SGHAT, CDR2 FQNNGV. V dropped 2 bases and J dropped 0; count of bases not matched to a gene: 2.

The CDR3 DNA reads as TGTGCCAGCAGCCCCGGACAGCGCTTGACCCTAGCCAAAAACATTCAGTACTTC. Its protein is CASSPGQRLTLAKNIQYF. V gene TRBV5-5 combines with J gene TRBJ2-4; D is perhaps TRBD1 (6 bases). Germline V CDR1 and CDR2: SGHKS, YYEKEE (reference sequence). The CDR3 covers 18 residues. V lost 4 bases and J lost 0, with 20 bases in between.

Regarding this clonotype: A much larger clone differs by one base, so this may be a read error. This sequence joins TRBV20-1 and TRBJ1-5, with D possibly TRBD1 on 5 matching bases. The CDR3 is 13 amino acids. In germline, CDR1 is DFQATT, CDR2 SNEGSKA (reference sequence). V was clipped by 6 bases and J by 9 bases, with 18 bases between them. The CDR3 sequence: CSAPPGGDRPQHF. CDR3 nucleotides: TGCAGTGCCCCCCCCGGGGGTGATCGGCCCCAGCATTTT.

CDR3 nucleotide sequence: TGTGCCAGCAGCGCGTCTCGGGGGGTTGGCTCACCCCTCCACTTT. Protein sequence: CASSASRGVGSPLHF. This chain joins TRBV7-9 and TRBJ1-6; D is perhaps TRBD1 (5 bases). This CDR3 is built from 15 residues. From germline, CDR1 is SEHNR and CDR2 FQNEAQ (reference sequence). With 5 bases removed from V and 10 bases from J, the gap between germline ends came to 18 bases.

This chain joins TRBV2 and TRBJ1-2; D is perhaps TRBD1 (5 bases). The CDR3 loop spans 16 amino acids. Trimming cost V 5 bases and J 4 bases, with 20 bases left between them. The V gene's germline CDR1 is SNHLY and CDR2 FYNNEI. CDR3 in DNA: TGTGCCAGCAGTTCGATGACAGCCCAGGCGTCCTATGGCTACACCTTC. Encoded protein: CASSSMTAQASYGYTF.

In the case of this clonotype: This is likely a read error, given that the CDR3 carries no conserved phenylalanine or tryptophan at its end. It is unclear where the CDR3 begins or ends on the DNA, so no DNA is shown, and the CDR3 is as TCRdb lists it. This chain joins TRBV7-9 and TRBJ2-5; the listed D gene, TRBD1, was not tested against the DNA. Germline V CDR1 and CDR2: SEHNR, FQNEAQ (reference sequence). The CDR3 contains 9 residues when both ends are counted. This CDR3 is CASSLPPGG.

This clonotype was counted between two and nine times. The rearrangement joins TRBV2 to TRBJ1-6; D unresolved. The V gene's germline CDR1 is SNHLY and CDR2 FYNNEI. This CDR3 region has 15 residues. Trimming removed 1 base from V and 7 bases from J, with 11 bases in between. The CDR3 coding sequence is TGTGCCAGCAGTGAAGTGCAGCCGCCAAATTCACCCCTCCACTTT. This sequence encodes CASSEVQPPNSPLHF.

The sample holds a few counts of this clonotype. This chain uses TRBV5-1 with TRBJ1-2; no reliable D call. Trimming removed 5 bases from V and 6 bases from J, with 14 bases in between. Per the germline V gene, CDR1 is SGHRS and CDR2 is YFSETQ. The CDR3 has 13 amino acids. This CDR3 is CASRGLQTDGYTF. Here the CDR3 DNA reads TGCGCCAGCAGGGGGTTGCAAACGGATGGCTACACCTTC.

The chain links TRBV20-1 to TRBJ1-4, with TRBD1 matching 7 bases. The CDR3 covers 15 residues. The ends lost 0 bases at V and 5 bases at J; junction bases unmatched: 6. The germline CDR1 and CDR2 sequences are DFQATT and SNEGSKA (reference sequence). CDR3 DNA: TGCAGTGCTAGAGATGTCGACAGGGAGAATGAAAAACTGTTTTTT. It translates to CSARDVDRENEKLFF.

The V call is TRBV10-3, the J call TRBJ2-7; D possibly corresponds to TRBD2 (5 bases). The V end lost 0 bases, the J end lost 5 bases, and 11 bases lay between the germline ends. This CDR3 contains 14 residues. The germline gives CDR1 ENHRY, CDR2 SYGVKD. The CDR3 DNA is TGTGCCATCAGTGAGTCTGAGACTACCCACGAGCAGTACTTC. It yields the protein CAISESETTHEQYF.

This clonotype was counted ten times or more. CDR3 sequence (DNA): TGCGCCAGCAGCTTGGGGACCTCTGGAAACACCATATATTTT. Translating gives CASSLGTSGNTIYF. The chain employs TRBV5-1 and TRBJ1-3; D ambiguous. The CDR3 extends over 14 amino acids. V was shortened by 0 bases and J by 0 bases, with 4 bases between the two germline ends. The germline V gene has CDR1 SGHRS and CDR2 YFSETQ.

This clonotype was seen a handful of times. CDR3 loop: CASSRQGQGSNYGYTF. CDR3 in DNA: TGTGCCAGCAGCCGCCAAGGACAGGGCAGCAACTATGGCTACACCTTC. The chain has TRBV7-9 and TRBJ1-2; 8 bases map to TRBD1. This CDR3 spans 16 amino acids. The V and J ends lost 5 bases and 2 bases, in that order; junction bases with no gene match: 10. From germline, CDR1 is SEHNR and CDR2 FQNEAQ (reference sequence).

The genes are TRBV5-5 and TRBJ2-3; D is ambiguous. Germline-derived CDR1 and CDR2 are SGHKS and YYEKEE (reference sequence). The CDR3 is 16 amino acids. Trimming left V 4 bases short and J 2 bases short, with 17 bases between. The CDR3 coding sequence is TGTGCCAGCAGCCTTCGACCCCGTCCCTCCACAGATACGCAGTATTTT. As protein: CASSLRPRPSTDTQYF.